This is a list of T cell receptor beta chains from one sample in a study of shared clonotypes between healthy human individuals. Measured with immunoSEQ multiplex PCR; TCRdb has only the in-frame clones, and not every one. The repertoire consists of around 1,900,000 clones, with around 93% occurring once and the leading ten covering more than 1.5%. Material for sequencing was naive CD8+ T cells from PBMCs. Receptors originate from a man between 18 and 29 years old in good health. Some clones in this sample may be carry-over from other donors' samples. Both conserved end residues are trimmed from each CDR3. The order of the fields is CDR3 protein, J gene, D gene, V gene. A D gene is named only where the DNA matches it firmly.

CDR3: ASSEGLAASYEQY; J: TRBJ2-7; D: TRBD2; V: TRBV19
CDR3: SVADRGEGEAF; J: TRBJ1-1; D: TRBD1; V: TRBV29-1
CDR3: ASSFGAWLTGDTGELF; J: TRBJ2-2; D: NA; V: TRBV28
CDR3: ASSSTTGPF; J: TRBJ2-1; D: NA; V: TRBV11-2
CDR3: ASSQVPGLAEHNEQF; J: TRBJ2-1; D: TRBD2; V: TRBV4-1
CDR3: ASPRDRVSGANVLT; J: TRBJ2-6; D: TRBD1; V: TRBV5-8
CDR3: ASSLRGGEYNEQF; J: TRBJ2-1; D: NA; V: TRBV7-8
CDR3: SAPQGEQF; J: TRBJ2-1; D: TRBD1; V: TRBV20-1
CDR3: ASGRARGPNTEAF; J: TRBJ1-1; D: NA; V: TRBV27
CDR3: ASSLEPGNRVEQY; J: TRBJ2-7; D: NA; V: TRBV5-1
CDR3: ASTGGLNPYNEQF; J: TRBJ2-1; D: NA; V: TRBV19
CDR3: ASSPSTVLVISQPQH; J: TRBJ1-5; D: NA; V: TRBV4-1
CDR3: ASSLRDRGSDLYGYT; J: TRBJ1-2; D: TRBD1; V: TRBV28
CDR3: ALDGGTITDTQY; J: TRBJ2-3; D: NA; V: TRBV7-9
CDR3: ASSPGRGAQPQH; J: TRBJ1-5; D: NA; V: TRBV4-2
CDR3: ASSSRERSSYNEQF; J: TRBJ2-1; D: NA; V: TRBV13
CDR3: ASSFSWRSSYEQY; J: TRBJ2-7; D: NA; V: TRBV27
CDR3: ASSGRDGLGEQY; J: TRBJ2-7; D: NA; V: TRBV5-1
CDR3: ASSSGTGGAYDEQF; J: TRBJ2-1; D: TRBD1; V: TRBV13
CDR3: ASSRTSGRNEQF; J: TRBJ2-1; D: TRBD2; V: TRBV19
CDR3: ASSLISGTSGYEQY; J: TRBJ2-7; D: TRBD2; V: TRBV27
CDR3: ASSERTSGSDWELF; J: TRBJ2-2; D: TRBD2; V: TRBV10-2
CDR3: ASSVASKMNTEAF; J: TRBJ1-1; D: NA; V: TRBV9
CDR3: ASSERPNTGELF; J: TRBJ2-2; D: NA; V: TRBV2
CDR3: ASSFTAGGTYEQY; J: TRBJ2-7; D: TRBD2; V: TRBV19
CDR3: ATSFGTGLHTGELF; J: TRBJ2-2; D: TRBD1; V: TRBV15
CDR3: ASSSRRERNTDTQY; J: TRBJ2-3; D: NA; V: TRBV27
CDR3: ASSFWAGTGELF; J: TRBJ2-2; D: NA; V: TRBV7-9
CDR3: ASSPPLEGGKAF; J: TRBJ1-1; D: NA; V: TRBV5-5
CDR3: ASSLSDGRTDTQY; J: TRBJ2-3; D: NA; V: TRBV27
CDR3: ASSPPGTGMKETQY; J: TRBJ2-5; D: NA; V: TRBV28
CDR3: ANSPRGEGNTIY; J: TRBJ1-3; D: NA; V: TRBV27
CDR3: ASSSRLIPEQF; J: TRBJ2-1; D: NA; V: TRBV5-8
CDR3: ASSLVKGLPETQY; J: TRBJ2-5; D: NA; V: TRBV7-9
CDR3: ASSFPGNTEAF; J: TRBJ1-1; D: NA; V: TRBV28
CDR3: SVEEWLGRTGELF; J: TRBJ2-2; D: NA; V: TRBV29-1
CDR3: ASSGAGGDTQY; J: TRBJ2-3; D: TRBD2; V: TRBV18
CDR3: ASSTFSHRAPT; J: TRBJ1-2; D: NA; V: TRBV13
CDR3: ASSQDPLQETQY; J: TRBJ2-5; D: NA; V: TRBV4-1
CDR3: ASSLYGRGHTEAF; J: TRBJ1-1; D: NA; V: TRBV28
CDR3: ASSWGRGANQPQH; J: TRBJ1-5; D: NA; V: TRBV19
CDR3: ASKADVRHSTDTQY; J: TRBJ2-3; D: NA; V: TRBV27
CDR3: ASSQGQGRDIQY; J: TRBJ2-4; D: TRBD1; V: TRBV9